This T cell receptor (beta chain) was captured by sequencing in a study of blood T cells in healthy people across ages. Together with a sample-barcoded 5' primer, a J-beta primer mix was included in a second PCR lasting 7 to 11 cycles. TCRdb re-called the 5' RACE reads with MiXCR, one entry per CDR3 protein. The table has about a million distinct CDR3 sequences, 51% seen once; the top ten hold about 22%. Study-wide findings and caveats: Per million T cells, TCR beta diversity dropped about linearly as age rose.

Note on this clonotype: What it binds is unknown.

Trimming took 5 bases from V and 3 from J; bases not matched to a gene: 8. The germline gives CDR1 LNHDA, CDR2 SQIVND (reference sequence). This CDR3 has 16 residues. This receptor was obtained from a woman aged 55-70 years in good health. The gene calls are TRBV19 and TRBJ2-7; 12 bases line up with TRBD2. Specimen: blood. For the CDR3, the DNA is TGTGCCAGTAGTCCTCTTGGACTAGCGGGGTTCTACGAGCAGTACTTC. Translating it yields CASSPLGLAGFYEQYF.